The present T cell receptor (beta chain) was sequenced within a study of T cells in Graves' hyperthyroidism and ophthalmopathy. Amplification of TCR beta CDR3 regions used RNA as the template. When the TCR CDR3 underwent first-round RT-PCR, the HTBI primer set was used. TCRdb processed the multiplex PCR reads anew with MiXCR; each CDR3 protein has one entry. The profile shows 300,000 to 450,000 distinct CDR3 sequences, about 15% of them singletons. Patients with uncontrolled infections, other autoimmune diseases, pregnancy or lactation were excluded. This clonotype was observed a handful of times. V was trimmed by 4 bases and J by 3 bases, leaving 20 bases between them. This CDR3 is 17 amino acids long. The germline gives CDR1 SGHDT, CDR2 YYEEEE.

This chain joins TRBV5-6 and TRBJ1-5, with a possible D match to TRBD1 (6 bases). Sequenced input: blood. This receptor was obtained from a woman younger than 35 with Graves' hyperthyroidism that later progressed to Graves' ophthalmopathy. The CDR3: CASSLMAADRTNQPQHF. In DNA form, the CDR3 reads TGTGCCAGCAGCCTTATGGCCGCAGACAGGACCAATCAGCCCCAGCATTTT.